This T cell receptor (beta chain) derives from a study of beta chain features in type 1 diabetes. This CDR3 has 12 residues. Germline lookup yields CDR1 GTSNPN and CDR2 SVGIG (reference sequence). The trim removed 2 bases at V and 3 bases at J, leaving 1 base unmatched. In the case of this clone: This specimen includes other DNA sequences encoding the same CDR3.

Every isolated RNA sample was fully reverse transcribed, so sequencing captured expressed TCRB transcripts. Clones were read by immunoSEQ multiplex PCR, and TCRdb kept only the in-frame ones, dropping some. The data contain roughly 450,000 clones, approximately 13% of them singletons. This chain connects TRBV30 to TRBJ2-7, with 7 bases aligning to TRBD1. This clonotype was obtained from a man aged 25 to 45 in good health. Specimen: naive CD4+ T cells from blood. The CDR3 reads CAWSPGGYEQYV. In DNA form, the CDR3 reads TGTGCCTGGAGTCCAGGGGGCTACGAGCAGTACGTC.